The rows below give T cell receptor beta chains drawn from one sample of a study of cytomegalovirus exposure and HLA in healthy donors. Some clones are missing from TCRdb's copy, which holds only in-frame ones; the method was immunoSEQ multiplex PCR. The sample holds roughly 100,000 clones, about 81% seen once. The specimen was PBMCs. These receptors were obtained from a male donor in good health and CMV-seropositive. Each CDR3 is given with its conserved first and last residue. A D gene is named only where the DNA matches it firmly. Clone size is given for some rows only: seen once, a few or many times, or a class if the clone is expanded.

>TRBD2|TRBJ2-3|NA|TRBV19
CASSISGGDTQYF
TGTGCCAGTAGTATTTCGGGGGGAGATACGCAGTATTTT
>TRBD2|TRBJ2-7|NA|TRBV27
CASSSTGTTAYEQYF
TGTGCCAGCAGTTCGACCGGGACTACCGCCTACGAGCAGTACTTC
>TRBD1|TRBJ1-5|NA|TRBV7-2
CASSSGQPNQPQNF
TGTGCCAGCAGCTCGGGACAGCCTAATCAGCCCCAGAATTTT
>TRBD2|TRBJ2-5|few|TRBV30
CAWTRGRAFETQYF
TGTGCCTGGACACGCGGGAGGGCCTTTGAGACCCAGTACTTC
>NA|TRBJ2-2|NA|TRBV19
CASSIFGTNTGELFF
TGTGCCAGTAGTATCTTTGGCACGAACACCGGGGAGCTGTTTTTT
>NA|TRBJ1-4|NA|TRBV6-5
CASRPGVANEKLFF
TGTGCCAGCAGACCGGGGGTGGCTAATGAAAAACTGTTTTTT
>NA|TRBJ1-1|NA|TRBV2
CASRTETEAFF
TGTGCCAGCAGAACCGAGACTGAAGCTTTCTTT
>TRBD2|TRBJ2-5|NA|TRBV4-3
CASSQEGRGGFQETQYF
TGCGCCAGCAGCCAAGAGGGGCGGGGGGGTTTCCAAGAGACCCAGTACTTC
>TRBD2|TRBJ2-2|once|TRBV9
CASSVDSSGFTGELFF
TGTGCCAGCAGCGTAGACTCTAGCGGGTTCACCGGGGAGCTGTTTTTT
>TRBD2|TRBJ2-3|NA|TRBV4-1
CASSQAFGISGRTDTQYF
TGCGCCAGCAGCCAAGCTTTCGGGATTAGCGGGCGCACAGATACGCAGTATTTT
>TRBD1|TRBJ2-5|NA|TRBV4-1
CASSQGDREKETQYF
TGCGCCAGCAGCCAAGGGGACAGGGAGAAAGAGACCCAGTACTTC
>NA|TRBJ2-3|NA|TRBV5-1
CASSPRLRGGSTDTQYF
TGCGCCAGCAGCCCACGACTTAGGGGGGGAAGCACAGATACGCAGTATTTT
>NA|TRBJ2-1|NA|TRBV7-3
CASSLNGRYEQFF
TGTGCCAGCAGCCTTAACGGTCGTTATGAGCAGTTCTTC
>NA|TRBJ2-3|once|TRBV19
CATPNGRGRPMSTDTQYF
TGTGCCACACCCAACGGCCGCGGGCGCCCTATGAGCACAGATACGCAGTATTTT
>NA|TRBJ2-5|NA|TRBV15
CATSRDNGETQYF
TGTGCCACCAGCAGAGATAACGGGGAGACCCAGTACTTC
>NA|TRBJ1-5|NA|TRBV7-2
CASSLDPTGNQPQHF
TGTGCCAGCAGCTTAGACCCAACAGGGAATCAGCCCCAGCATTTT
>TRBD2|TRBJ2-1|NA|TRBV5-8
CASRGWTSGRAGAEQFF
TGTGCCAGCAGGGGTTGGACTAGCGGGAGGGCCGGCGCTGAGCAGTTCTTC
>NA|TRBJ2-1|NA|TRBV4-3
CASSQDLRAQGMGEQFF
TGCGCCAGCAGCCAAGATCTCAGGGCACAGGGTATGGGTGAGCAGTTCTTC
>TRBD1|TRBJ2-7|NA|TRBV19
CASRGQGVYEQYF
TGTGCCAGTCGAGGACAGGGGGTCTACGAGCAGTACTTC
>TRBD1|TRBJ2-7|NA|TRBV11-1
CASSLPGTGLYEQYF
TGTGCCAGCAGCTTACCCGGGACAGGGCTCTACGAGCAGTACTTC
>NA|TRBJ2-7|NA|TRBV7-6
CASSPTALSSYEQYF
TGTGCCAGCAGCCCAACAGCACTGAGCTCCTACGAGCAGTACTTC
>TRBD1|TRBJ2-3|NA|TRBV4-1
CASSPGQGAADTQYF
TGCGCCAGCAGCCCAGGACAGGGGGCCGCAGATACGCAGTATTTT
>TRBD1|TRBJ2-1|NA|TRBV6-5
CASSYDGQVYNEQFF
TGTGCCAGCAGTTACGACGGACAGGTTTACAATGAGCAGTTCTTC
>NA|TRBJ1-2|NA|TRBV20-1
CSAASAGYTF
TGCAGTGCCGCGAGTGCAGGCTACACCTTC
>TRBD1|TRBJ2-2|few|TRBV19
CASIGQGAGGELFF
TGTGCCAGTATTGGACAGGGGGCTGGCGGGGAGCTGTTTTTT
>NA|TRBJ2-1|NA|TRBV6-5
CASSSPGRRGNEQFF
TGTGCCAGCAGTTCCCCCGGGAGACGGGGGAATGAGCAGTTCTTC
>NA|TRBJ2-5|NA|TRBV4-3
CASSPRISWGLGTTQYF
TGCGCCAGCAGCCCCCGAATCTCTTGGGGACTGGGGACGACCCAGTACTTC
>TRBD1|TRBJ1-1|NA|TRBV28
CASSYPRAGGTEAFF
TGTGCCAGCAGTTACCCTCGGGCAGGGGGGACTGAAGCTTTCTTT
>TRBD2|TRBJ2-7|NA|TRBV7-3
CASSLSGRVEEQYF
TGTGCCAGCAGCCTTAGCGGGAGGGTCGAAGAGCAGTACTTC
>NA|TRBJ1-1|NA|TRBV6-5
CASSYGRNTEAFF
TGTGCCAGCAGTTATGGGCGGAACACTGAAGCTTTCTTT
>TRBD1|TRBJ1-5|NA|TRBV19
CASSFGDRGNQPQHF
TGTGCCAGTAGTTTCGGGGACAGGGGAAATCAGCCCCAGCATTTT
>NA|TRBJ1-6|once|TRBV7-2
CASSLVWGGSGSPLHF
TGTGCCAGCAGCTTAGTATGGGGAGGATCTGGGTCACCCCTCCACTTT
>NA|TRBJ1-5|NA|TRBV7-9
CASSRTSLESHQPQHF
TGTGCCAGCAGCCGGACAAGTCTCGAGTCACATCAGCCCCAGCATTTT
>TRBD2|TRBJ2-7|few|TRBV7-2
CASSLVSGEGEQYF
TGTGCCAGCAGCTTAGTGTCGGGGGAGGGCGAGCAGTACTTC
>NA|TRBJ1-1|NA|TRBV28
CASSPAERGQKAFF
TGTGCCAGCAGCCCGGCCGAGCGAGGACAGAAAGCTTTCTTT
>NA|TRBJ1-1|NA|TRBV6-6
CASSFMNTEAFF
TGTGCCAGCAGTTTTATGAACACTGAAGCTTTCTTT
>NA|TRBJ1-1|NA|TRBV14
CASSPLPPGRGDTEAFF
TGTGCCAGCAGTCCCCTCCCCCCTGGGAGGGGGGACACTGAAGCTTTCTTT